A single sample is the source of the 14 T cell receptor beta chains below, sequenced in a study of blood T cell repertoires in COVID-19. Clones were read by immunoSEQ multiplex PCR, and TCRdb kept only the in-frame ones, dropping some. This table holds 45,000 to 70,000 clones, about 89% found once. Material: peripheral blood. These receptors originate from a woman aged 55-75 years with active or convalescent COVID-19.

The genes are TRBV24-1 and TRBJ2-1; D ambiguous. This CDR3 has 16 residues. Germline V gene lookup returns CDR1 KGHDR and CDR2 SFDVKD. The V end lost 3 bases, the J end lost 7 bases, and 18 bases lay between the germline ends. As DNA, the CDR3 is TGTGCCACCAGTGATCCGGGTCTCCAAATGAGTAATGAGCAGTTCTTC. It translates to CATSDPGLQMSNEQFF.

The chain is built from TRBV27 and TRBJ1-4, with TRBD1 matching 9 bases. J was trimmed by 5 bases and V by 3 bases; bases with no gene match: 10. The CDR3 consists of 17 residues. The germline V gene encodes CDR1 MNHEY and CDR2 SMNVEV (reference sequence). The DNA of the CDR3 is TGTGCCAGCAGTTTCTTTCCCTCGACAGGGGGAAATGAAAAACTGTTTTTT. This codes for CASSFFPSTGGNEKLFF.

This clone was seen a single time. The chain links TRBV7-9 to TRBJ1-2; D possibly corresponds to TRBD1 (6 bases). The V end lost 4 bases, the J end lost 2 bases, and 8 bases lay between the germline ends. CDR1 is SEHNR, CDR2 FQNEAQ, per germline (reference sequence). The CDR3 spans 13 residues. The CDR3 loop is CASSSGQNYGYTF. The CDR3 DNA follows: TGTGCCAGCAGCTCTGGACAGAACTATGGCTACACCTTC.

CDR3 in amino acids: CASSLTLGVSAYEQYF. In DNA form, the CDR3 reads TGCGCCAGCAGCTTGACTTTAGGAGTTTCTGCCTACGAGCAGTACTTC. The chain couples TRBV5-1 to TRBJ2-7; D is uncertain. Trimming cost V 1 base and J 2 bases, with 16 bases left between them. The length of the CDR3 is 16 residues. The germline gives CDR1 SGHRS, CDR2 YFSETQ.

Note on this clone: The same CDR3 is also encoded by other DNA sequences in this sample. J is TRBJ1-1 and V is TRBV30; D uncertain. Germline CDR1 GTSNPN, CDR2 SVGIG (reference sequence). CDR3 length: 13 amino acids. The V end was cut by 0 bases, the J end by 1 base, with 6 bases between. CDR3 DNA: TGTGCCTGGAGTGTCCAGGAGAACACTGAAGCTTTCTTT. Amino acids: CAWSVQENTEAFF.

This CDR3 is CASSVTGFTEAFF. As DNA, the CDR3 is TGTGCCAGCAGCGTTACAGGGTTCACTGAAGCTTTCTTT. The chain employs TRBV5-5 and TRBJ1-1; D is perhaps TRBD1 (6 bases). Germline CDR1 SGHKS, CDR2 YYEKEE (reference sequence). Trimming stripped 4 bases from V and 4 bases from J, with 11 bases between. The CDR3 loop spans 13 amino acids.

This chain joins TRBV28 and TRBJ1-5; D ambiguous. This CDR3 has 12 amino acids. Trimming stripped 8 bases from V and 4 bases from J, with 9 bases between. Germline loops: CDR1 MDHEN, CDR2 SYDVKM. The CDR3 is CASGLLNQPQHF. The CDR3 DNA sequence: TGTGCCAGCGGGCTCCTTAATCAGCCCCAGCATTTT.

The V gene is TRBV6-1, the J gene TRBJ2-3; maybe TRBD2 (6 bases). In germline, CDR1 is MNHNS, CDR2 SASEGT. The CDR3 is 18 amino acids. V lost 0 bases to trimming and J lost 1 base, with 17 bases between them. The CDR3 DNA reads as TGTGCCAGCAGTGAAGCGCTTCGGGGGAGCGTGGGCACAGATACGCAGTATTTT. Translated, it gives CASSEALRGSVGTDTQYF.

As to this clone: The junction shows a germline mismatch at one end, possibly a read error. The CDR3 here is CATSDPNSEAFF. The CDR3 DNA follows: TGTGCCACCAGTGACCCGAACTCTGAAGCTTTCTTT. The chain is built from TRBV24-1 and TRBJ1-1; no clear D gene. The germline V gene encodes CDR1 KGHDR and CDR2 SFDVKD. The length of the CDR3 is 12 residues.

The chain is built from TRBV7-9 and TRBJ1-3; 7 nucleotides align to TRBD1. The CDR3 contains 15 residues. The junction had 3 bases not matched to a gene; V was cut back by 4 bases and J by 0 bases. Germline CDR1 reads SEHNR; CDR2 reads FQNEAQ (reference sequence). In DNA form, the CDR3 reads TGTGCCAGCAGCTCGACAGGGAGCTCTGGAAACACCATATATTTT. It encodes CASSSTGSSGNTIYF.

The chain is built from TRBV6-1 and TRBJ1-5; the D is unclear. The CDR3 sequence is 14 residues long. Trimming shortened V by 1 base and J by 8 bases, and 12 bases separated the two germline ends. Germline-derived CDR1 and CDR2 are MNHNS and SASEGT. Here the CDR3 reads CASSEEEWEEPQHF. The CDR3 DNA reads as TGTGCCAGCAGTGAAGAGGAATGGGAGGAGCCCCAGCATTTT.

This chain uses TRBV7-2 with TRBJ1-4; perhaps TRBD1 as D (5 bases). Looked up from germline, CDR1 is SGHTA and CDR2 is FQGNSA. The ends were cut back, 1 base at V and 8 bases at J, with 8 bases in the middle. The CDR3 has 13 amino acids. The CDR3 region is CASSLEAGEKLFF. The CDR3 DNA follows: TGTGCCAGCAGCTTAGAGGCAGGGGAAAAACTGTTTTTT.

The chain recombines TRBV28 with TRBJ2-1, with D possibly being TRBD1 (6 bases). Trimming removed 1 base at V and 3 bases at J, with 7 bases between. There are 14 residues in the CDR3. Germline V gene sequence: CDR1 MDHEN, CDR2 SYDVKM. The CDR3 region has the DNA TGTGCCAGCAGTTTATCAGGGGACTACAATGAGCAGTTCTTC. Translation: CASSLSGDYNEQFF.

The count of this clone is one. The chain employs TRBV28 and TRBJ2-1; the match to TRBD2 covers 11 bases. The CDR3 consists of 14 residues. The germline V gene has CDR1 MDHEN and CDR2 SYDVKM. Trimming removed 8 bases from V and 6 bases from J; junction bases left unmatched: 6. CDR3 DNA: TGTGCCAGCGGGATAGCGGGAGGGCCCAATGAGCAGTTCTTC. This translates into CASGIAGGPNEQFF.